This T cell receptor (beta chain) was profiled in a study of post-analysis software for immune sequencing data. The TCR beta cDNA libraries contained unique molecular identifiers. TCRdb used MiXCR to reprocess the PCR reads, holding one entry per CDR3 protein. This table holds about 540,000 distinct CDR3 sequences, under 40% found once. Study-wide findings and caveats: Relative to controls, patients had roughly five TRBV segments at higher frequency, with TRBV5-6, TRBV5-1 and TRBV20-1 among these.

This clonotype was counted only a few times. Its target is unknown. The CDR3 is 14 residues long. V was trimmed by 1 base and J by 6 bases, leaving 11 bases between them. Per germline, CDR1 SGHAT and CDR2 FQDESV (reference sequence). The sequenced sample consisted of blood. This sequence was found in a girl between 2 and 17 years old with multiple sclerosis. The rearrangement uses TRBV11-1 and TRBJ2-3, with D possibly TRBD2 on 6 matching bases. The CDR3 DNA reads TGTGCCAGCAGCTTAGGACTAGTTCCCGATACGCAGTATTTT. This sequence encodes CASSLGLVPDTQYF.